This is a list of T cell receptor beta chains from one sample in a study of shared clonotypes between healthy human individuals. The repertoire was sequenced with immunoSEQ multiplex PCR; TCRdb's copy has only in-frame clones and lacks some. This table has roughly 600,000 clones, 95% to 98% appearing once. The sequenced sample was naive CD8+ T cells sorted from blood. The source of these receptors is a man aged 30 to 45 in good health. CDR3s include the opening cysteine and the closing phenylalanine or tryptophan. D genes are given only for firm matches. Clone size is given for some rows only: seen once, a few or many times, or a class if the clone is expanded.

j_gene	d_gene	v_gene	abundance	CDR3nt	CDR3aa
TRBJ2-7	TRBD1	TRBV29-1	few	TGCAGCGCCTTGGGACAGAGCTCCTACGAGCAGTACTTC	CSALGQSSYEQYF
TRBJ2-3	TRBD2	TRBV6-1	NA	TGTGCCAGCAGTTATAGCGGGGGCACAGATACGCAGTATTTT	CASSYSGGTDTQYF
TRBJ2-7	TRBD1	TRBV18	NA	TGTGCCAGCTCCCACGGACAGGGCTACGAGCAGTACTTC	CASSHGQGYEQYF
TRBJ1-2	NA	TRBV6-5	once	TGTGCCAGCAGTGGACTAACTGGTGGCTACACCTTC	CASSGLTGGYTF
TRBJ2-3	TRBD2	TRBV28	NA	TGTGCCAGCAGTCCCCCCACCCGTTACCTAGCGGGAGGGCGGGAAGATACGCAGTATTTT	CASSPPTRYLAGGREDTQYF
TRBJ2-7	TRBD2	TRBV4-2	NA	TGTGCCAGCAGCCAAGTGCCCCAACTAGCGGCTTACTACGAGCAGTACTTC	CASSQVPQLAAYYEQYF
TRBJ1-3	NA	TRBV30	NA	TGTGCCTGGAGCGAAACAGGGCTCTCTGGAAACACCATATATTTT	CAWSETGLSGNTIYF
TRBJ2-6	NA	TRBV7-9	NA	TGTGCCAGCAGCTTACGAAGCTCTGGGGCCAACGTCCTGACTTTC	CASSLRSSGANVLTF
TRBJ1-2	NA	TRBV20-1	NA	TGCAGTGCAGCCTCTGCAGGGGGCTACACCTTC	CSAASAGGYTF
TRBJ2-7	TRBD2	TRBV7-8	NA	TGTGCCAGCAGCTCGGAGCGGGAGAGCACCTCCTACGAGCAGTACTTC	CASSSERESTSYEQYF
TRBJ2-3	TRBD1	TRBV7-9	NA	TGTGCCAGCAGCTCACCTAGGACAGGGGGCCCAGATACGCAGTATTTT	CASSSPRTGGPDTQYF
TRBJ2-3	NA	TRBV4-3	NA	TGCGCCAGCAGCCCGGGACGGCTCACAGATACGCAGTATTTT	CASSPGRLTDTQYF
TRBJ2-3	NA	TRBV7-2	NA	TGTGCCAGCAGCTTATCCCTCACCCCGGGAGATACGCAGTATTTT	CASSLSLTPGDTQYF
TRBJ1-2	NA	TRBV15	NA	TGTGCCACCAGCAGAGGGCACTTATATGGCTACACCTTC	CATSRGHLYGYTF
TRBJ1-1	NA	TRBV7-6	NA	TGTGCCAGCAGCTTAACGGGCGGGGTCACTGAAGCTTTCTTT	CASSLTGGVTEAFF
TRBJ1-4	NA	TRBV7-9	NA	TGTGCCAGCAGTCAAAATCGGGAAAAACTGTTTTTT	CASSQNREKLFF
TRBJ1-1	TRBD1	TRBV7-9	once	TGTGCCAGCAGCTTAGTAGCGAATAACAGGGGGAAGAGCACTGAAGCTTTCTTT	CASSLVANNRGKSTEAFF
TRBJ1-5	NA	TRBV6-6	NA	TGTGCCAGCAGTTACTCGCCGGGGGCTTATCAGCCCCAGCATTTT	CASSYSPGAYQPQHF
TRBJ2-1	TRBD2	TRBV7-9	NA	TGTGCCAGCAGCCCCACCATGCGGGAGGGCCAAAACTACAATGAGCAGTTCTTC	CASSPTMREGQNYNEQFF
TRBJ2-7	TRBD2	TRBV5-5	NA	TGTGCCAGCAGCCCCCAGCTAGCTCTAGCGGGAGACGAGCAGTACTTC	CASSPQLALAGDEQYF
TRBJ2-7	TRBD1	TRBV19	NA	TGTGCCAGTAGTATCGGGGACAGTGTGTACTTC	CASSIGDSVYF
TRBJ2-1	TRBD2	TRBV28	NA	TGTGCCAGCAGTTCAGAACTAGCGGACCTCTACAATGAGCAGTTCTTC	CASSSELADLYNEQFF
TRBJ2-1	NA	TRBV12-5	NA	TGTGCTAGTGGTTATGGGAGTTACAGGGAGCAGTTCTTC	CASGYGSYREQFF
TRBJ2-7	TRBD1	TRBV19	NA	TGTGCCAGTAGTATCTGGGACAGGGGCTACGAGCAGTACTTC	CASSIWDRGYEQYF
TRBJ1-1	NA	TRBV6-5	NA	TGTGCCAGCAGTTTCGGGACTGAAGCTTTCTTT	CASSFGTEAFF
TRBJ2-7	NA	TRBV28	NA	TGTGCCAGCAATATCCCCCAGGCGGGCCTCGGGCACGAGCAGTACTTC	CASNIPQAGLGHEQYF
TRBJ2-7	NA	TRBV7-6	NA	TGTGCCAGCAGCCCCGCACCGGGACGGCTGACCTACGAGCAGTACTTC	CASSPAPGRLTYEQYF
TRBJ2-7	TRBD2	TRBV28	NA	TGTGCCAGCATCCCCGGGACCAGCGGGAGGCTAACCTACGAGCAGTACTTC	CASIPGTSGRLTYEQYF
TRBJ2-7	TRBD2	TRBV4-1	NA	TGCGCCAGCAGCCTACACGGAGCGGGAGGGGAGGGCGAGCAGTACTTC	CASSLHGAGGEGEQYF
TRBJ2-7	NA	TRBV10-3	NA	TGTGCCATCAGTGACGACCGAGCCTACGAGCAGTACTTC	CAISDDRAYEQYF
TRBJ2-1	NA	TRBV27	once	TGTGCCAGCAGTTTTCAGGGGAGGAATGAGCAGTTCTTC	CASSFQGRNEQFF
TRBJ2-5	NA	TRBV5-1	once	TGCGCCAGCAGCTTGGTGGAGGGGGCAAAACAAGAGACCCAGTACTTC	CASSLVEGAKQETQYF
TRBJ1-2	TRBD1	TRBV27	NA	TGTGCCAGCAGTTTAGGGTCACCGGGACAGGGGTATGGCTACACCTTC	CASSLGSPGQGYGYTF
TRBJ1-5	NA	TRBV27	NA	TGTGCCAGCGGGAAGAGCAATCAGCCCCAGCATTTT	CASGKSNQPQHF
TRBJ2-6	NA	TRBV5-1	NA	TGCGCCAGCAGCTTGATAGGGGGGCCTATCTCTGGGGCCAACGTCCTGACTTTC	CASSLIGGPISGANVLTF
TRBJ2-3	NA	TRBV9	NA	TGTGCCAGCAGCGTAGGCAGCTTAGACAGAAGCGGCACAGATACGCAGTATTTT	CASSVGSLDRSGTDTQYF
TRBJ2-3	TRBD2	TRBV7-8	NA	TGTGCCAGCTGGGGGTTAGCGGGAGAGGGAGATACGCAGTATTTT	CASWGLAGEGDTQYF
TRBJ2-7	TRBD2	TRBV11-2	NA	TGTGCCAGCAGCTCCGGGACTAGCGGGACCTACGAGCAGTACTTC	CASSSGTSGTYEQYF
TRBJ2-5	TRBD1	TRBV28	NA	TGTGCCAGCAGTTTATGGGACAGGGATCAAGAGACCCAGTACTTC	CASSLWDRDQETQYF
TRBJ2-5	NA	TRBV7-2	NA	TGTGCCAGCAGCTTAGGCGCAGGGGGGAAACAAGAGACCCAGTACTTC	CASSLGAGGKQETQYF
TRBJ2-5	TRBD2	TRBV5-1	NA	TGCGCCAGCAGTCTAGCGGGAGGGCCCCAAGAGACCCAGTACTTC	CASSLAGGPQETQYF
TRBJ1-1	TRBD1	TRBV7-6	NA	TGTGCCAGCAGTCCGGGACAGGCGAACACTGAAGCTTTCTTT	CASSPGQANTEAFF
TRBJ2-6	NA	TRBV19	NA	TGTGCCAGTAGTAAAATTGGGAAGGATTACCAACTTAACTCTGGGGCCAACGTCCTGACTTTC	CASSKIGKDYQLNSGANVLTF
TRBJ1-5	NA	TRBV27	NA	TGTGCCAGCAGTGAGGTAGAGGGGCAGCCCCAGCATTTT	CASSEVEGQPQHF
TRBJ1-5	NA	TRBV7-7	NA	TGTGCCCCTTTTCGCACCCGACCTTACAATCAGCCCCAGCATTTT	CAPFRTRPYNQPQHF
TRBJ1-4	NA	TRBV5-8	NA	TGTGCCAGCAGCACTAAGACGGAACCAAATGAAAAACTGTTTTTT	CASSTKTEPNEKLFF
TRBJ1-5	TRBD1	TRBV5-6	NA	TGTGCCAGCAGCTTTGAGGGACAGCTTAATCAGCCCCAGCATTTT	CASSFEGQLNQPQHF
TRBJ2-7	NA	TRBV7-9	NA	TGTGCCAGCAGCCCCCCGGGCAGGGTATACGAGCAGTACTTC	CASSPPGRVYEQYF
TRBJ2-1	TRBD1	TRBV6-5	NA	TGTGCCAGCAGTTACTCAGGGACAGGGTGGGGAAATGAGCAGTTCTTC	CASSYSGTGWGNEQFF
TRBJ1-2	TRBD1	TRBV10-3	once	TGTGCCATCAGCCTGACAGGGCACTACACCTTC	CAISLTGHYTF
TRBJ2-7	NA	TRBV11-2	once	TGTGCCAGCAGCTTGAACTACGAGCAGTACTTC	CASSLNYEQYF
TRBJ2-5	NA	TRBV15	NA	TGTGCCACCAGCCTCTCGCCGGCAGAGACCCAGTACTTC	CATSLSPAETQYF
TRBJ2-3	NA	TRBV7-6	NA	TGTGCCAGCAGCTTAGAGGCAGGCGGCACAGATACGCAGTATTTT	CASSLEAGGTDTQYF
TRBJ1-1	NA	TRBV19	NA	TGTGCCAGTAGTATCGGGACACCGACTGAAGCTTTCTTT	CASSIGTPTEAFF
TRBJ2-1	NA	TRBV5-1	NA	TGCGCCAGCAGCCCGGGATACGGAGGATACAATGAGCAGTTCTTC	CASSPGYGGYNEQFF
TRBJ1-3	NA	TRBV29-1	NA	TGCAGCGTGATTACAGGAAACACCATATATTTT	CSVITGNTIYF
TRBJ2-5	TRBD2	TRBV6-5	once	TGTGCCAGCAGTTACTCGACTAGCGGGGTGGGAGAGACCCAGTACTTC	CASSYSTSGVGETQYF
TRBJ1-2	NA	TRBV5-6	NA	TGTGCCAGCAGCTTCCTGACGGAGGCGCGGGGCTACACCTTC	CASSFLTEARGYTF
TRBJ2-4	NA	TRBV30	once	TGTGCCTGGACAGAAGGAGCAGGAGACATTCAGTACTTC	CAWTEGAGDIQYF
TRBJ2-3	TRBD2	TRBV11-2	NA	TGTGCCAGCAGCTACGGACTAGCGGGCACAGATACGCAGTATTTT	CASSYGLAGTDTQYF